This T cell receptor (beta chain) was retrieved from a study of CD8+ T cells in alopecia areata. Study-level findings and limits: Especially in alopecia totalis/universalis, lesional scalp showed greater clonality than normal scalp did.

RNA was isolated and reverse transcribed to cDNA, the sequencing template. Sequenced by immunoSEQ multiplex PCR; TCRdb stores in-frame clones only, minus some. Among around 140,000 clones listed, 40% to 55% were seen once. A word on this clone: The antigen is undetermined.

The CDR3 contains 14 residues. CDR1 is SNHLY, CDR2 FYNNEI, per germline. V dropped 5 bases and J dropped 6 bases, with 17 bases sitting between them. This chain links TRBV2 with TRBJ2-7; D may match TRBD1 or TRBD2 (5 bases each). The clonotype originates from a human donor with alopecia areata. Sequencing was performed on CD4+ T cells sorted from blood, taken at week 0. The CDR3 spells CASSLGVGSGEQYF. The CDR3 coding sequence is TGTGCCAGCAGTCTGGGGGTAGGTTCAGGCGAGCAGTACTTC.